This T cell receptor beta chain was profiled in a study of cytomegalovirus exposure and HLA in healthy donors. Study summary: The use of the same platform for the 110 or so validation repertoires and the roughly 680 first-cohort repertoires was reported by a later analysis.

Comments on this clone: The antigen is unknown.

Trimming stripped 5 bases from V and 3 bases from J, with 14 bases between. CDR1 and CDR2 from the germline V gene are SEHNR and FQNEAQ (reference sequence). The CDR3 sequence is 14 residues long. Using immunoSEQ multiplex PCR, the repertoire was profiled, and TCRdb retains in-frame clones only, with some absent. The table lists some 250,000 clones, roughly 87% of them singletons, with approximately 3.1% in the top ten. The study's findings and limits: Testing in vitro showed a few CMV-associated chains specific for CMV antigens. Using the classifier, cytomegalovirus status was reportedly diagnosed with high specificity and sensitivity. The study designated around 150 TCR beta chains cytomegalovirus-associated.

The chain couples TRBV7-9 to TRBJ2-7; a weak D match, TRBD1 (6 bases). This TCR was sampled from a woman aged 25 to 39 in good health and CMV-seronegative. Sequencing input: PBMCs. CDR3: CASSPPQGIYEQYF. The CDR3 nucleotides are TGTGCCAGCAGCCCCCCACAGGGCATCTACGAGCAGTACTTC. The variable domain in full, with the rest retrieved from reference TRBV7-9 and TRBJ2-7, is DTGVSQNPRHKITKRGQNVTFRCDPISEHNRLYWYRQTLGQGPEFLTYFQNEAQLEKSRLLSDRFSAERPKGSFSTLEIQRTEQGDSAMYLCASSPPQGIYEQYFGPGTRLTVT.